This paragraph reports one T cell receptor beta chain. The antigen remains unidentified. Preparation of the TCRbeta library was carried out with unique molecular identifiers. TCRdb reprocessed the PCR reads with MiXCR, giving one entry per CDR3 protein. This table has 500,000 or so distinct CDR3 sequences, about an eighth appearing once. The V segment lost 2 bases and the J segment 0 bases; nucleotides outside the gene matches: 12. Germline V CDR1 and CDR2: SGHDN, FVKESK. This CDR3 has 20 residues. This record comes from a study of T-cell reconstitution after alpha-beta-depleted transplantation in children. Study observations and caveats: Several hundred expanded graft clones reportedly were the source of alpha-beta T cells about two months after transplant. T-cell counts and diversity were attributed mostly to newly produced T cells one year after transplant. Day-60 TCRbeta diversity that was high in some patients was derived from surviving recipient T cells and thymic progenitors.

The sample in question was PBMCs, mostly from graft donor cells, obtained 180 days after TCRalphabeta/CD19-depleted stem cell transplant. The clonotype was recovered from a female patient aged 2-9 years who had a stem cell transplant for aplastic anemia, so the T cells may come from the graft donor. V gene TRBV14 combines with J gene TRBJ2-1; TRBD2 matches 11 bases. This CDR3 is CASSQPVAGGFLASYNEQFF. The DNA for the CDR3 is TGTGCCAGCAGCCAACCGGTAGCGGGAGGGTTCCTGGCCTCCTACAATGAGCAGTTCTTC.